This T cell receptor (beta chain) was profiled in a study of T cell repertoires in cytomegalovirus infection. One entry per CDR3 protein, called by TCRdb with MiXCR from the reads. Among about 830,000 distinct CDR3 sequences listed, 30% to 35% were seen once. The CDR3 length is 15 residues. The V and J ends lost 1 base and 0 bases respectively, with 6 bases between them. Germline V gene data show CDR1 as SNHLY and CDR2 as FYNNEI. A remark on this clonotype: Its antigen is still unknown.

The chain has TRBV2 and TRBJ1-4; D gene unclear. This clonotype originated in a human donor in good health (CMV status not recorded). Some clones in this sample may be carry-over from other donors' samples. The sequenced sample was cultured CD8+ T cells from PBMCs, obtained from culture after CMV antigen stimulation. The CDR3 coding sequence is TGTGCCAGCAGTGAAGACGGTGCAACTAATGAAAAACTGTTTTTT. Protein product: CASSEDGATNEKLFF.